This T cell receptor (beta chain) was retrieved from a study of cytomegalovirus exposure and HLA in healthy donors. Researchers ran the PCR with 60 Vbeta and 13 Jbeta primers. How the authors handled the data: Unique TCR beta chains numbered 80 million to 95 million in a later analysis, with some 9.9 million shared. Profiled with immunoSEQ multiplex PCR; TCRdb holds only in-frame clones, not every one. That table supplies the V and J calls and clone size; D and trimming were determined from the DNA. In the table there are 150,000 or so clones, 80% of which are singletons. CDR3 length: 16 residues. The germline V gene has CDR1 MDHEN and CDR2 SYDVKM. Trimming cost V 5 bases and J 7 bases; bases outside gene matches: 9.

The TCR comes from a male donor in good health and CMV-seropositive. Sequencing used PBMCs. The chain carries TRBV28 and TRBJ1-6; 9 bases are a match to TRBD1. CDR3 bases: TGTGCCAGCAGTGACGAGGACAGGGGAGAAAATTCACCCCTCCACTTT. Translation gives CASSDEDRGENSPLHF.